These 25 T cell receptor beta chains share one sample of origin, sequenced in a study of shared clonotypes between healthy human individuals. Sequenced by immunoSEQ multiplex PCR; TCRdb stores in-frame clones only, minus some. The sample lists approximately 2,300,000 clones, 85% to 95% occurring once. Sequences were obtained from naive CD4+ T cells from PBMCs. Described subset: CD45RA+ positively selected. The source of these receptors is a man aged 18-30 years in good health. Some clones in this sample may be carry-over from other donors' samples.

About this clone: Different DNA sequences within this sample yield the same CDR3. CDR3 sequence: CASSPPAGELFF. In nucleotides, the CDR3 is TGTGCCAGCAGCCCGCCCGCCGGGGAGCTGTTTTTT. This sequence joins TRBV7-2 and TRBJ2-2; no clear D. The CDR3 totals 12 residues. The germline gives CDR1 SGHTA, CDR2 FQGNSA. Trimming stripped 5 bases from V and 6 bases from J, with 7 bases between.

A note on this clone: This same CDR3 is encoded by further DNA sequences in the sample. The J gene is TRBJ2-7, the V gene TRBV5-4; 12 positions match TRBD2. This CDR3 region has 15 residues. With 4 bases clipped from V and 0 bases from J, the junction kept 2 bases outside the gene matches. CDR1 is SGHNT and CDR2 is YYREEE in the germline V gene (reference sequence). CDR3 sequence reads: CASSATSGSSYEQYF. DNA of the CDR3: TGTGCCAGCAGCGCGACTAGCGGGAGCTCCTACGAGCAGTACTTC.

The chain employs TRBV18 and TRBJ1-2, with TRBD1 matching over 7 bases. CDR3 length: 15 residues. The J segment lost 2 bases and the V segment lost 2 bases, leaving 5 bases of the junction unmatched. Germline lookup yields CDR1 KGHSH and CDR2 LQKENI. CDR3 sequence: CASSPDRAGNYGYTF. DNA of the CDR3: TGTGCCAGCTCACCAGACAGGGCGGGGAACTATGGCTACACCTTC.

In this sample, this clone turned up once. The chain couples TRBV19 to TRBJ1-2, with D tentatively TRBD1 (6 bases). There are 14 residues in the CDR3. CDR1 and CDR2 (germline): LNHDA, SQIVND (reference sequence). Trimming took off 6 bases at V and 2 bases at J, with 13 bases between the two ends. The CDR3, as DNA: TGTGCCAGTAGCCGGGACACCCTAAACTATGGCTACACCTTC. It codes for CASSRDTLNYGYTF.

J is TRBJ2-5 and V is TRBV29-1; 7 bases map to TRBD2. Germline CDR1 SQVTM, CDR2 ANQGSEA. The CDR3 covers 16 residues. Trimming cost V 5 bases and J 3 bases; bases outside gene matches: 15. The CDR3: CSVRVGGISIEETQYF. The CDR3 DNA sequence: TGCAGCGTTAGAGTGGGAGGGATAAGTATTGAAGAGACCCAGTACTTC.

For this clone: The same CDR3 also results from other DNA sequences found in this sample. This chain uses TRBV28 with TRBJ2-7; D is ambiguous. The germline CDR1 and CDR2 sequences are MDHEN and SYDVKM. This CDR3 spans 12 amino acids. V lost 3 bases and J 5 bases, leaving 8 bases between the germline ends. The CDR3 region has the DNA TGTGCCAGCAGTTTGGTAGGGAACGAGCAGTACTTC. Amino acid sequence: CASSLVGNEQYF.

The V and J genes are TRBV28 and TRBJ2-7, with D unclear. The CDR3 has 17 residues. Germline values: CDR1 MDHEN, CDR2 SYDVKM. Trimming removed 2 bases at V and 3 bases at J, with 20 bases between. CDR3 amino acids: CASSLVRFQGVNYEQYF. In DNA, the CDR3 is TGTGCCAGCAGTTTAGTCAGGTTCCAAGGCGTCAACTACGAGCAGTACTTC.

The V call is TRBV25-1, the J call TRBJ1-3, with 9 bases matching TRBD1. The CDR3 is 15 amino acids. Germline CDR1 is MGHDK and CDR2 is SYGVNS. Trimming at V came to 6 bases and at J to 0 bases, leaving 3 bases not matched to a gene. The CDR3 loop is CASRGQGVSGNTIYF. Here the CDR3 DNA reads TGTGCCAGCAGGGGACAGGGAGTCTCTGGAAACACCATATATTTT.

This clone has only one observation. V usage is TRBV4-2 and J usage is TRBJ2-7, with 7 bases that match TRBD2. Germline values: CDR1 LGHNA, CDR2 YNFKEQ. The trim removed 0 bases at V and 3 bases at J, leaving 11 bases unmatched. The CDR3 runs 17 residues. CDR3 loop: CASSQDLTGGSLYEQYF. The CDR3 region has the DNA TGTGCCAGCAGCCAAGATCTCACCGGGGGGAGTCTCTACGAGCAGTACTTC.

The rearrangement links TRBV4-3 to TRBJ2-2, with D perhaps TRBD1 (6 bases). V was cut by 3 bases and J by 4 bases, with 12 bases left in between. The length of the CDR3 is 15 residues. Looked up from germline, CDR1 is LGHNA and CDR2 is YSLEER. The CDR3 protein is CASSQIKGGTGELFF. The CDR3 region has the DNA TGCGCCAGCAGCCAGATAAAAGGGGGCACCGGGGAGCTGTTTTTT.

This chain joins TRBV28 and TRBJ2-3; 16 bases are a match to TRBD2. V lost 4 bases to trimming and J lost 1 base; unmatched junction nucleotides: 5. The CDR3 is made up of 18 amino acids. From germline, CDR1 is MDHEN and CDR2 SYDVKM. CDR3: CASSSGTSGRAGTDTQYF. The CDR3 DNA reads as TGTGCCAGCAGTTCCGGGACTAGCGGGAGGGCCGGCACAGATACGCAGTATTTT.

This rearrangement joins TRBV6-5 to TRBJ2-7, with 8 nucleotides matching TRBD2. This CDR3 comprises 15 residues. Germline V gene lookup returns CDR1 MNHEY and CDR2 SVGAGI. After removal of 5 bases from V and 0 bases from J, the junction contained 6 bases not matched to a gene. DNA for the CDR3: TGTGCCAGCAGTCACCCGGGACTAGTCTCCTACGAGCAGTACTTC. It codes for CASSHPGLVSYEQYF.

This chain connects TRBV6-6 to TRBJ2-7, with TRBD1 identical over 8 bases. The germline V gene encodes CDR1 MNHNY and CDR2 SVGAGI (reference sequence). The CDR3 is 15 amino acids. V was clipped by 3 bases and J by 2 bases; unmatched bases: 6. The CDR3 DNA sequence: TGTGCCAGCAGTTATTTGGGACAGGCAGCCTACGAGCAGTACTTC. This translates into CASSYLGQAAYEQYF.

The chain couples TRBV7-2 to TRBJ1-3, with D perhaps matching TRBD1 (5 bases). Between the trimmed V and J ends, which lost 1 base and 4 bases, there was a span of 20 bases. The length of the CDR3 is 18 residues. CDR1 and CDR2 (germline): SGHTA, FQGNSA. The CDR3 nucleotides are TGTGCCAGCAGCTTAGTGTCAACGGCAGGGCATCCAGGAAACACCATATATTTT. Its translation is CASSLVSTAGHPGNTIYF.

Here the CDR3 DNA reads TGTGCTAGTGGTTTGACCGGGACAGGGTTTGGCTACACCTTC. Translating gives CASGLTGTGFGYTF. The chain combines TRBV12-5 with TRBJ1-2; 9 nucleotides agree with TRBD1. V lost 2 bases and J lost 7; bases outside the gene matches: 5. The CDR3 extends over 14 amino acids. CDR1 and CDR2 from the germline V gene are LGHNT and FRNRAP.

The gene calls are TRBV5-3 and TRBJ1-5; a possible D gene is TRBD1 (5 bases). TRBV5-3 is an ORF for which the function is uncertain. The CDR3 has 18 residues. Trimming stripped 5 bases from V and 0 bases from J, with 21 bases between. CDR3 bases: TGTGCCAGAAGTCACCCTGGAGACAGACCATATAGCAATCAGCCCCAGCATTTT. This translates into CARSHPGDRPYSNQPQHF.

About this clone: The sample holds other DNA sequences that translate to the same CDR3. This chain joins TRBV28 and TRBJ1-5; D gene ambiguous. CDR1 and CDR2 from the germline V gene are MDHEN and SYDVKM. The CDR3 sequence is 12 residues long. V lost 6 bases to trimming and J lost 6 bases, with 9 bases between them. CDR3 sequence (DNA): TGTGCCAGCAGCCCCGTAGGTCAGCCCCAGCATTTT. Protein: CASSPVGQPQHF.

A single count supports this clone. V and J are TRBV7-2 and TRBJ2-1; 7 nucleotides align to TRBD2. This CDR3 contains 14 residues. V shed 1 base and J 6 bases; nucleotides not matched to a gene: 3. Germline CDR1 and CDR2: SGHTA and FQGNSA. The CDR3: CASSLDPSGNEQFF. CDR3 DNA sequence: TGTGCCAGCAGCTTAGACCCTAGCGGCAATGAGCAGTTCTTC. The full variable domain, rest sourced from reference TRBV7-2 and TRBJ2-1, is GAGVSQSPSNKVTEKGKDVELRCDPISGHTALYWYRQSLGQGLEFLIYFQGNSAPDKSGLPSDRFSAERTGGSVSTLTIQRTQQEDSAVYLCASSLDPSGNEQFFGPGTRLTVL.

The chain uses TRBV10-3 and TRBJ2-2, with 9 bases aligning to TRBD2. V dropped 10 bases and J dropped 5; count of bases not matched to a gene: 17. The CDR3 length is 17 residues. The V gene's germline CDR1 is ENHRY and CDR2 SYGVKD. In DNA form, the CDR3 reads TGTGCCACATCAGGCCCTAGGGCGGGAGGGGGAACCGGGGAGCTGTTTTTT. It codes for CATSGPRAGGGTGELFF.

This chain links TRBV6-5 with TRBJ1-4; TRBD1 aligns across 8 bases. Germline CDR1 reads MNHEY; CDR2 reads SVGAGI. Losses at the gene ends were 7 bases for V and 8 bases for J; bases not matched to a gene: 6. The CDR3 is made up of 13 amino acids. The CDR3 protein is CASTNAGGEKLFF. The CDR3 DNA is TGTGCCAGCACCAACGCAGGGGGCGAAAAACTGTTTTTT.

The V call is TRBV15, the J call TRBJ1-5, with D possibly TRBD1 on 6 matching bases. This CDR3 is 15 amino acids long. With 3 bases removed from V and 5 bases from J, the gap between germline ends came to 14 bases. CDR1 and CDR2 (germline): LNHNV, YYDKDF (reference sequence). The CDR3 spells CATSRGGRDHQPQHF. The CDR3 nucleotides read TGTGCCACCAGCAGGGGGGGCAGGGACCATCAGCCCCAGCATTTT.

The chain combines TRBV28 with TRBJ2-2; the D call may be TRBD1 or TRBD2 (7 bases each). CDR1 MDHEN and CDR2 SYDVKM come from the germline V gene. Trimming cost V 7 bases and J 5 bases, with 17 bases left between them. This CDR3 region has 15 residues. The CDR3 region is CASTQGGAGTGELFF. The CDR3 nucleotides read TGTGCCAGCACCCAGGGGGGGGCTGGTACCGGGGAGCTGTTTTTT.

This clone showed up just a few times. V usage is TRBV5-1 and J usage is TRBJ1-1; possibly TRBD1 for D (5 bases). Germline V gene lookup returns CDR1 SGHRS and CDR2 YFSETQ. The V gene lost 0 bases and the J gene lost 1 base, with 10 bases spanning the gap. The CDR3 consists of 15 residues. The CDR3 sequence is CASSLVGGKNTEAFF. CDR3 DNA: TGCGCCAGCAGCTTGGTTGGGGGGAAGAACACTGAAGCTTTCTTT.

V usage is TRBV9 and J usage is TRBJ2-3, with 9 bases matching TRBD1. Trimming at V came to 6 bases and at J to 4 bases, leaving 9 bases not matched to a gene. The CDR3 has 15 residues. The germline V gene has CDR1 SGDLS and CDR2 YYNGEE. CDR3 loop: CASTYEDRGPDTQYF. The CDR3 DNA is TGTGCCAGCACCTATGAGGACAGGGGCCCAGATACGCAGTATTTT.

V gene TRBV7-6 combines with J gene TRBJ2-2; D is tentatively TRBD1 or TRBD2 (5 bases each). Looked up from germline, CDR1 is SGHVS and CDR2 is FNYEAQ. The length of the CDR3 is 14 residues. V lost 1 base to trimming and J lost 4 bases, with 7 bases between them. This chain's CDR3 is CASSLVGGTGELFF. CDR3 DNA: TGTGCCAGCAGCTTAGTTGGGGGCACCGGGGAGCTGTTTTTT.